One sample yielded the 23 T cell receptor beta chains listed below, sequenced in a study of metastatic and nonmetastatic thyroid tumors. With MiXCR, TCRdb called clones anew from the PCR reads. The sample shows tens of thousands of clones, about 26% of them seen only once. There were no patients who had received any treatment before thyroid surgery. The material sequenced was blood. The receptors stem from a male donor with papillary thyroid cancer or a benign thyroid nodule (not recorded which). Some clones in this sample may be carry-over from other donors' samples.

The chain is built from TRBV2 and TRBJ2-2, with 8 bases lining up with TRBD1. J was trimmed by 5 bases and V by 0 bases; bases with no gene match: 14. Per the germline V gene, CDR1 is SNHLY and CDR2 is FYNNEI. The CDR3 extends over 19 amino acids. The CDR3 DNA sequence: TGTGCCAGCAGTGAAGCGGGTCGCCGACAGGGGTTGTATACCGGGGAGCTGTTTTTT. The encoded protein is CASSEAGRRQGLYTGELFF.

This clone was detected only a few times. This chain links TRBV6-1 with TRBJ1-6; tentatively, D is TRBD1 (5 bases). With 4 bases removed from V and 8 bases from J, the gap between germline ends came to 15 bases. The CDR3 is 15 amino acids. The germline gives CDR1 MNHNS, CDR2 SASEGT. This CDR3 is CASSAGPMWYSPLHF. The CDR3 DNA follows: TGTGCCAGCAGTGCGGGACCTATGTGGTATTCACCCCTCCACTTT.

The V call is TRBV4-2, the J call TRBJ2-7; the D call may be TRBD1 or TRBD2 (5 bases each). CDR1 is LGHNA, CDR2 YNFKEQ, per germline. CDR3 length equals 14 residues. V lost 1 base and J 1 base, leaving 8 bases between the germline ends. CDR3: CASSQGGISYEQYF. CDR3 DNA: TGTGCCAGCAGCCAAGGGGGGATTTCCTACGAGCAGTACTTC.

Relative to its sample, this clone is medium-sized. CDR3 amino acids: CASSTGFHEQYF. In DNA, the CDR3 is TGTGCCAGCAGTACCGGCTTCCACGAGCAGTACTTC. This chain links TRBV27 with TRBJ2-7; D unresolved. The V gene's germline CDR1 is MNHEY and CDR2 SMNVEV (reference sequence). With 5 bases removed from V and 5 bases from J, the gap between germline ends came to 10 bases. The length of the CDR3 is 12 residues.

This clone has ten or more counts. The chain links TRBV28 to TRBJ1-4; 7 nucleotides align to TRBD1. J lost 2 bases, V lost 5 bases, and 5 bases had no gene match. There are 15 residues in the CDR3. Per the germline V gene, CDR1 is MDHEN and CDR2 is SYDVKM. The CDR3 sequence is CASSTYRGTNEKLFF. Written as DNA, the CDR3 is TGTGCCAGCAGTACGTACAGGGGCACTAATGAAAAACTGTTTTTT.

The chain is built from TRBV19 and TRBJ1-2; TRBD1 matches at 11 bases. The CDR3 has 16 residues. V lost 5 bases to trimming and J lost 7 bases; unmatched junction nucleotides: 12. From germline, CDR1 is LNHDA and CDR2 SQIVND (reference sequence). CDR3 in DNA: TGTGCCAGTAGTGTCCGGGACAGGGGGACTAGTAGTGGCTACACCTTC. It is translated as CASSVRDRGTSSGYTF.

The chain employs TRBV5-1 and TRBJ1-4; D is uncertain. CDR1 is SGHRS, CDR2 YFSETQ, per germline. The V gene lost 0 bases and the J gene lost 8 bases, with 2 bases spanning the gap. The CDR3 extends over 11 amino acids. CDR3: CASSLGEKLFF. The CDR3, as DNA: TGCGCCAGCAGCTTGGGGGAAAAACTGTTTTTT.

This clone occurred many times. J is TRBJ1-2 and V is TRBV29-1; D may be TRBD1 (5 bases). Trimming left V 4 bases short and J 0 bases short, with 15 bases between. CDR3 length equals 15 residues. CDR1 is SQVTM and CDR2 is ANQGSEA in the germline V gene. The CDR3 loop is CSVAGDGEANYGYTF. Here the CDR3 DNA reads TGCAGCGTTGCTGGGGACGGGGAAGCTAACTATGGCTACACCTTC.

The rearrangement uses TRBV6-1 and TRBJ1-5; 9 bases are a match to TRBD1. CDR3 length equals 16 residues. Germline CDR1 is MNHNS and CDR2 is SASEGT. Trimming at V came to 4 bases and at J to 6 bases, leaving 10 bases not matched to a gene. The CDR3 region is CASSVSTGQGIQPQHF. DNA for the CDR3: TGTGCCAGCAGTGTCTCCACCGGACAGGGGATTCAGCCCCAGCATTTT.

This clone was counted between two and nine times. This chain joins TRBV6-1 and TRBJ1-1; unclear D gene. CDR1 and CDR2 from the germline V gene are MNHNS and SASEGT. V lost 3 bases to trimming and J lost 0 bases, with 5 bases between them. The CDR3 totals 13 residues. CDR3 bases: TGTGCCAGCAGTGACAAAATGAACACTGAAGCTTTCTTT. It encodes CASSDKMNTEAFF.

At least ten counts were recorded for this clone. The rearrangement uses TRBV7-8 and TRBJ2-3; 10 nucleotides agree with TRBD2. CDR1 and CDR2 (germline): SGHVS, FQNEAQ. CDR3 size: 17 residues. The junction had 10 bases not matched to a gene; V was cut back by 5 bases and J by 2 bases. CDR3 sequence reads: CASSPRGLAEITDTQYF. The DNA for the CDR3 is TGTGCCAGCAGCCCGCGTGGACTAGCGGAAATCACAGATACGCAGTATTTT.

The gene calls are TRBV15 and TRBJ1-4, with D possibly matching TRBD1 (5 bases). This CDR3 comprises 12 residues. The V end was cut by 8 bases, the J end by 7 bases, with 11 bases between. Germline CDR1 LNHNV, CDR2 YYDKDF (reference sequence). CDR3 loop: CATSGFGEKLFF. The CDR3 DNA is TGTGCCACCTCAGGGTTCGGTGAAAAACTGTTTTTT.

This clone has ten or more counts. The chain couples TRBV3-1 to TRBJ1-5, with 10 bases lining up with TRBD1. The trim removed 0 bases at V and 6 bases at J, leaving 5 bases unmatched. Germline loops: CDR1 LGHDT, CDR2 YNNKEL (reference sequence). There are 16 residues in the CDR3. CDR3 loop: CASSQDLRDRGQPQHF. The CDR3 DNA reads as TGTGCCAGCAGCCAAGACCTCCGGGACAGGGGTCAGCCCCAGCATTTT.

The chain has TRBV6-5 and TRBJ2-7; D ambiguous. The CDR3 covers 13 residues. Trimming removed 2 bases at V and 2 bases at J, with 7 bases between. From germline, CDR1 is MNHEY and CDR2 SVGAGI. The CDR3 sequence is CASSYGETYEQYF. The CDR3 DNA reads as TGTGCCAGCAGTTACGGGGAAACCTACGAGCAGTACTTC.

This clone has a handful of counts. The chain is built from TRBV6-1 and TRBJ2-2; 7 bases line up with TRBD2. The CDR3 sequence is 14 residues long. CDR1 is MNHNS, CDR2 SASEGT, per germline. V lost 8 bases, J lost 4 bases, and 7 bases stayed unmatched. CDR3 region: CASPMGGVTGELFF. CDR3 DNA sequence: TGTGCCAGCCCGATGGGAGGGGTCACCGGGGAGCTGTTTTTT.

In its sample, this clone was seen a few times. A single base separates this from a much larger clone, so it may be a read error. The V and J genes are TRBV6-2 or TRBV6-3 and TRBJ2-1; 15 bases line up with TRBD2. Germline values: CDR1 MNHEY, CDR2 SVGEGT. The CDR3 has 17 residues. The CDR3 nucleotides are TGTGCCAGCAGTCACGGACTAGCGGGAGGGATCTACAATGAGCAGTCCTTC. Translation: CASSHGLAGGIYNEQSF.

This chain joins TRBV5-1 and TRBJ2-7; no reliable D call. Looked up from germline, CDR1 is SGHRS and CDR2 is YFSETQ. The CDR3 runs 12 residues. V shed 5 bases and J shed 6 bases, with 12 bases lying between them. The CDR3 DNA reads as TGCGCCAGCAGGGCGGACCAAGGCGAGCAGTACTTC. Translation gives CASRADQGEQYF.

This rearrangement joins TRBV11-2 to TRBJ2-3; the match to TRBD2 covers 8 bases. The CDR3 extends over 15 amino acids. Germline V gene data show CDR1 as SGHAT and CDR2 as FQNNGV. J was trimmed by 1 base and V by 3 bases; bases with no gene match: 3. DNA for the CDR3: TGTGCCAGCAGCTTGTTAGCGGGACGCACAGATACGCAGTATTTT. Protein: CASSLLAGRTDTQYF. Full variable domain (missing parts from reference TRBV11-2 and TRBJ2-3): EAGVAQSPRYKIIEKRQSVAFWCNPISGHATLYWYQQILGQGPKLLIQFQNNGVVDDSQLPKDRFSAERLKGVDSTLKIQPAKLEDSAVYLCASSLLAGRTDTQYFGPGTRLTVL.

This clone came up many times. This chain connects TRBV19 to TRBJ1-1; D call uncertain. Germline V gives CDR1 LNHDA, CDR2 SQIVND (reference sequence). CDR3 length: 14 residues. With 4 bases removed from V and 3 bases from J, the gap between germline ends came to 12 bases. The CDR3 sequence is CASSTLRDDTEAFF. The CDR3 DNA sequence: TGTGCCAGTAGTACCTTGAGGGATGACACTGAAGCTTTCTTT.

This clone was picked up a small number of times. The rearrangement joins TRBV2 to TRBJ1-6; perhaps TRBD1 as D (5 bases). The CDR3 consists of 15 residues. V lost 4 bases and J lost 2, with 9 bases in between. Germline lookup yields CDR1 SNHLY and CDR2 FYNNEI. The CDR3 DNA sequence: TGTGCCAGCAGTGTCGACAGCCCCTATAATTCACCCCTCCACTTT. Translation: CASSVDSPYNSPLHF.

CDR3 in amino acids: CASIGRGSNQPQHF. The CDR3, as DNA: TGTGCCAGCATCGGCAGGGGAAGCAATCAGCCCCAGCATTTT. V gene TRBV6-2 or TRBV6-3 combines with J gene TRBJ1-5; TRBD1 is a possible D gene (6 bases). The CDR3 contains 14 residues. V lost 7 bases and J lost 1, with 11 bases in between. The germline V gene encodes CDR1 MNHEY and CDR2 SVGEGT.

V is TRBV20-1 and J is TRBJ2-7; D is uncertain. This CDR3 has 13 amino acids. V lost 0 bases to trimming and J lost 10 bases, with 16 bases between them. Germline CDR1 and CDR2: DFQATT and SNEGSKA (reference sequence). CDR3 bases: TGCAGTGCTAGAGATCCCTCGGCCCTTACTCAGTACTTC. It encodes CSARDPSALTQYF.

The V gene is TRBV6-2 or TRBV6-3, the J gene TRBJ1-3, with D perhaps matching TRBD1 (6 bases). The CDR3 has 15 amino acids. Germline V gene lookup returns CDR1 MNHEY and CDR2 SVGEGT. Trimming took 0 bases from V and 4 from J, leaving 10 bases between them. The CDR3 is CASSYSTGSGNTIYF. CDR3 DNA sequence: TGTGCCAGCAGTTACTCGACAGGATCCGGAAACACCATATATTTT.